Shown below are 7 T cell receptor beta chains from a single sample sequenced in a study of PD-1 blockade in classical Hodgkin lymphoma. Time point in this sample: cycle 4 day 1 (C4D1), after 6 weeks of nivolumab. Every patient relapsed after autologous stem cell transplantation, and brentuximab vedotin exposure varied. Researchers report purifying CD4+ T cells from thawed PBMCs by magnetic negative selection. Data came from immunoSEQ multiplex PCR; TCRdb stores just in-frame clones and leaves some out. The sample shows 20,000 to 25,000 clones, around 80% of them seen only once. The sequencing used CD4+ T cells from blood, collected before the fourth cycle of nivolumab. The receptor set was obtained from a human donor with classical Hodgkin lymphoma.

J is TRBJ1-1 and V is TRBV7-9, with no clear D. This CDR3 is 15 amino acids long. The germline V and J ends were trimmed by 5 bases and 0 bases, with 13 bases remaining between them. Germline CDR1 reads SEHNR; CDR2 reads FQNEAQ (reference sequence). The CDR3 nucleotides are TGTGCCAGCAGCCCGATTAGGACGGTGAACACTGAAGCTTTCTTT. Amino acids: CASSPIRTVNTEAFF. The full variable domain, completed using reference TRBV7-9 and TRBJ1-1, is DTGVSQNPRHKITKRGQNVTFRCDPISEHNRLYWYRQTLGQGPEFLTYFQNEAQLEKSRLLSDRFSAERPKGSFSTLEIQRTEQGDSAMYLCASSPIRTVNTEAFFGQGTRLTVV.

The chain recombines TRBV29-1 with TRBJ1-2, with D hard to call. The germline V and J ends were trimmed by 4 bases and 8 bases, with 11 bases remaining between them. The CDR3 is 11 amino acids. The germline gives CDR1 SQVTM, CDR2 ANQGSEA. The CDR3, as DNA: TGCAGCGTTGTCGCCGGGTTGGGCTACACCTTC. Translation gives CSVVAGLGYTF. Full variable domain (remainder filled in from reference TRBV29-1 and TRBJ1-2): SAVISQKPSRDICQRGTSLTIQCQVDSQVTMMFWYRQQPGQSLTLIATANQGSEATYESGFVIDKFPISRPNLTFSTLTVSNMSPEDSSIYLCSVVAGLGYTFGSGTRLTVV.

The gene calls are TRBV5-4 and TRBJ2-1, with 7 bases identical to TRBD2. The CDR3 is made up of 15 amino acids. The J segment lost 0 bases and the V segment lost 7 bases, leaving 7 bases of the junction unmatched. CDR1 and CDR2 (germline): SGHNT, YYREEE (reference sequence). CDR3 amino acids: CASQYSGGSYNEQFF. In DNA form, the CDR3 reads TGTGCCAGCCAATATTCGGGGGGCTCCTACAATGAGCAGTTCTTC.

This chain links TRBV5-1 with TRBJ1-3; D gene uncertain. CDR3 length: 12 amino acids. The V end lost 4 bases, the J end lost 0 bases, and 2 bases lay between the germline ends. CDR1 SGHRS and CDR2 YFSETQ come from the germline V gene. The CDR3 DNA reads as TGCGCCAGCAGCGACTCTGGAAACACCATATATTTT. This encodes CASSDSGNTIYF.

This clone has only a few counts. The rearrangement links TRBV4-2 to TRBJ2-1, with TRBD2 identical over 15 bases. The CDR3 is 19 amino acids. Trimming took 2 bases from V and 2 from J; bases not matched to a gene: 7. Germline V gives CDR1 LGHNA, CDR2 YNFKEQ. The CDR3 reads CASSQRRTSGGAPYNEQFF. In nucleotides, the CDR3 is TGTGCCAGCAGCCAACGGAGGACTAGCGGGGGGGCACCCTACAATGAGCAGTTCTTC.

The V and J genes are TRBV11-2 and TRBJ1-1, with 8 positions matching TRBD1. CDR1 SGHAT and CDR2 FQNNGV come from the germline V gene. The V and J ends lost 5 bases and 4 bases, in that order; junction bases with no gene match: 3. This CDR3 region has 13 residues. CDR3 sequence reads: CASSTTGGTEAFF. In DNA form, the CDR3 reads TGTGCCAGCAGCACTACAGGGGGCACTGAAGCTTTCTTT. The full variable domain, in which reference TRBV11-2 and TRBJ1-1 provide the parts outside the CDR3, is EAGVAQSPRYKIIEKRQSVAFWCNPISGHATLYWYQQILGQGPKLLIQFQNNGVVDDSQLPKDRFSAERLKGVDSTLKIQPAKLEDSAVYLCASSTTGGTEAFFGQGTRLTVV.

This clone has a single count. This chain uses TRBV5-1 with TRBJ2-1; possible D gene TRBD2, 6 bases. The CDR3 consists of 14 residues. CDR1 and CDR2 from the germline V gene are SGHRS and YFSETQ. V shed 3 bases and J shed 8 bases, with 15 bases lying between them. The chain's CDR3 is CASSWGRRDDEQFF. CDR3 DNA sequence: TGCGCCAGCAGCTGGGGGAGGAGGGACGATGAGCAGTTCTTC.